These 32 T cell receptor beta chains were sequenced from one sample in a study of cytomegalovirus exposure and HLA in healthy donors. Both 60 Vbeta primers and 13 Jbeta primers went into the PCR. Assay: immunoSEQ multiplex PCR; the TCRdb copy retains only in-frame clones and omits some. This table has about 150,000 clones, 76% appearing once. Material for sequencing was PBMCs. These receptors all come from a female donor in good health and CMV-seropositive.

A remark on this clone: Other DNA sequences in this specimen translate into the identical CDR3. The chain has TRBV7-3 and TRBJ2-3, with a weak D call TRBD1 (5 bases). V was cut by 0 bases and J by 1 base, with 5 bases left in between. Germline V gene sequence: CDR1 SGHTA, CDR2 FQGTGA. The CDR3 runs to 14 residues. CDR3 amino acids: CASSLTGGTDTQYF. CDR3 coding DNA: TGTGCCAGCAGCTTAACAGGGGGCACAGATACGCAGTATTTT. Based on the CDR3 plus reference TRBV7-3 and TRBJ2-3, the full variable domain is GAGVSQTPSNKVTEKGKYVELRCDPISGHTALYWYRQSLGQGPEFLIYFQGTGAADDSGLPNDRFFAVRPEGSVSTLKIQRTERGDSAVYLCASSLTGGTDTQYFGPGTRLTVL.

This chain joins TRBV5-1 and TRBJ1-5; no clear D gene. The germline V gene has CDR1 SGHRS and CDR2 YFSETQ. V gave up 3 bases and J gave up 3 bases, with 10 bases separating them. The CDR3 loop spans 14 amino acids. CDR3 DNA: TGCGCCAGCAGCTACGGGTCCCCCAATCAGCCCCAGCATTTT. Translation: CASSYGSPNQPQHF.

The rearrangement uses TRBV19 and TRBJ2-7; D may be TRBD1 (5 bases). V was trimmed by 4 bases and J by 4 bases, leaving 11 bases between them. The CDR3 has 13 residues. The V gene's germline CDR1 is LNHDA and CDR2 SQIVND (reference sequence). The CDR3, as DNA: TGTGCCAGTAGTACAACAGGCGGATACGAGCAGTACTTC. Amino acids: CASSTTGGYEQYF.

The chain couples TRBV2 to TRBJ2-1; the D gene is possibly TRBD2 (5 bases). The V gene's germline CDR1 is SNHLY and CDR2 FYNNEI. V shed 7 bases and J shed 9 bases, with 19 bases lying between them. The CDR3 consists of 14 residues. DNA for the CDR3: TGTGCCAGCACGGAGGCCTCGACTCTGGGTGAGCAGTTCTTC. Its protein is CASTEASTLGEQFF. Drawing the rest from reference TRBV2 and TRBJ2-1, the complete variable domain is EPEVTQTPSHQVTQMGQEVILRCVPISNHLYFYWYRQILGQKVEFLVSFYNNEISEKSEIFDDQFSVERPDGSNFTLKIRSTKLEDSAMYFCASTEASTLGEQFFGPGTRLTVL.

This chain links TRBV2 with TRBJ2-5; 10 bases are a match to TRBD1. Germline CDR1 reads SNHLY; CDR2 reads FYNNEI. V was clipped by 6 bases and J by 2 bases; unmatched bases: 3. This CDR3 is 14 amino acids long. In DNA form, the CDR3 reads TGTGCCAGCAGAGAGGACAGGGGGCAAGAGACCCAGTACTTC. Translation: CASREDRGQETQYF.

V usage is TRBV7-6 and J usage is TRBJ1-1; D gene unclear. The CDR3 spans 13 residues. The V gene lost 0 bases and the J gene lost 7 bases, with 9 bases spanning the gap. CDR1 SGHVS and CDR2 FNYEAQ come from the germline V gene. The CDR3 sequence: CASSLATADEAFF. CDR3 DNA sequence: TGTGCCAGCAGCTTAGCAACAGCCGATGAAGCTTTCTTT.

This chain joins TRBV19 and TRBJ2-4, with 14 nucleotides matching TRBD2. CDR1 and CDR2 from the germline V gene are LNHDA and SQIVND (reference sequence). The CDR3 covers 17 residues. V was clipped by 5 bases and J by 3 bases; unmatched bases: 6. CDR3 nucleotide sequence: TGTGCCAGTAGTGAACCGGGACTAGCGGGAGACAAAAACATTCAGTACTTC. Residues: CASSEPGLAGDKNIQYF.

The sample holds a few counts of this clone. The V gene is TRBV5-6, the J gene TRBJ2-7, with 7 bases that match TRBD1. Trimming removed 2 bases from V and 2 bases from J; junction bases left unmatched: 7. This CDR3 is built from 15 residues. Germline lookup yields CDR1 SGHDT and CDR2 YYEEEE. The CDR3 nucleotides read TGTGCCAGCAGCTTATTAGGGACAGAACCCTACGAGCAGTACTTC. Translation gives CASSLLGTEPYEQYF.

This clone was seen only once. The genes are TRBV5-4 and TRBJ2-1; 9 bases agree with TRBD2. The germline V gene has CDR1 SGHNT and CDR2 YYREEE (reference sequence). The CDR3 spans 18 residues. The J segment lost 1 base and the V segment lost 1 base, leaving 9 bases of the junction unmatched. The CDR3 nucleotides are TGTGCCAGCAGCTTGACCGTACTGGCGGGAGGGTCCTACAATGAGCAGTTCTTC. Amino acids: CASSLTVLAGGSYNEQFF.

V gene TRBV6-1 combines with J gene TRBJ1-1, with a weak D call TRBD1 (6 bases). Germline lookup yields CDR1 MNHNS and CDR2 SASEGT. This CDR3 region has 12 residues. V was clipped by 5 bases and J by 5 bases, with 9 bases between them. The CDR3: CASSPTGTEAFF. CDR3 bases: TGTGCCAGCAGTCCTACAGGGACTGAAGCTTTCTTT.

The chain couples TRBV5-4 to TRBJ1-2; tentatively, D is TRBD1 (6 bases). In germline, CDR1 is SGHNT, CDR2 YYREEE (reference sequence). The CDR3 extends over 14 amino acids. The ends were cut back, 0 bases at V and 7 bases at J, with 13 bases in the middle. This CDR3 is CASSLDREGRGYTF. The DNA of the CDR3 is TGTGCCAGCAGCTTGGACAGGGAGGGACGTGGCTACACCTTC. Full variable domain (missing parts from reference TRBV5-4 and TRBJ1-2): ETGVTQSPTHLIKTRGQQVTLRCSSQSGHNTVSWYQQALGQGPQFIFQYYREEENGRGNFPPRFSGLQFPNYSSELNVNALELDDSALYLCASSLDREGRGYTFGSGTRLTVV.

This clone has just a few counts. The rearrangement joins TRBV5-1 to TRBJ1-1; TRBD1 is a possible D gene (5 bases). The ends were cut back, 6 bases at V and 0 bases at J, with 6 bases in the middle. This CDR3 comprises 12 residues. Germline lookup yields CDR1 SGHRS and CDR2 YFSETQ. CDR3 in DNA: TGCGCCAGCAAAGGGGTGAACACTGAAGCTTTCTTT. Its translation: CASKGVNTEAFF.

This clone was recorded once. The rearrangement links TRBV5-4 to TRBJ2-7, with TRBD1 matching over 8 bases. V shed 4 bases, J shed 0 bases, and the junction held 6 bases outside the gene matches. This CDR3 is built from 15 residues. The germline V gene encodes CDR1 SGHNT and CDR2 YYREEE (reference sequence). Here the CDR3 DNA reads TGTGCCAGCAGCGGTGGGACAGGCCGCTCCTACGAGCAGTACTTC. Protein product: CASSGGTGRSYEQYF.

The rearrangement joins TRBV10-3 to TRBJ1-6, with 10 bases aligning to TRBD1. CDR3 length equals 14 residues. Germline assignment: CDR1 ENHRY and CDR2 SYGVKD. With V trimmed by 2 bases and J by 9 bases, 1 base remained unmatched. The CDR3 loop is CAISEGDRGSPLHF. The CDR3 DNA reads as TGTGCCATCAGTGAGGGGGACAGGGGTTCACCCCTCCACTTT.

This chain connects TRBV5-1 to TRBJ2-2, with a tentative D call TRBD1 (6 bases). CDR1 is SGHRS, CDR2 YFSETQ, per germline. V lost 4 bases to trimming and J lost 4 bases, with 11 bases between them. The CDR3 consists of 14 residues. The CDR3 DNA reads TGCGCCAGCAGCGTACAGGGAGCCACCGGGGAGCTGTTTTTT. It translates to CASSVQGATGELFF.

Concerning this clone itself: Other DNA sequences in this specimen translate into the identical CDR3. CDR3 sequence: CASSYPQARSTEAFF. The CDR3 nucleotides read TGTGCCAGCAGTTACCCACAGGCCCGGAGTACTGAAGCTTTCTTT. The rearrangement joins TRBV6-6 to TRBJ1-1, with TRBD1 as a possible D gene (5 bases). Germline lookup yields CDR1 MNHNY and CDR2 SVGAGI (reference sequence). This CDR3 contains 15 residues. With 2 bases removed from V and 5 bases from J, the gap between germline ends came to 15 bases.

This chain uses TRBV10-3 with TRBJ2-5, with 9 positions matching TRBD2. Germline lookup yields CDR1 ENHRY and CDR2 SYGVKD. This CDR3 contains 17 residues. With V trimmed by 0 bases and J by 2 bases, 7 bases remained unmatched. For the CDR3, the DNA is TGTGCCATCAGTGAGTCGGTGGCGGGAGGGGTGCAAGAGACCCAGTACTTC. Translation gives CAISESVAGGVQETQYF.

V is TRBV27 and J is TRBJ1-4; D is unresolved. V shed 4 bases and J shed 8 bases, with 14 bases lying between them. There are 14 residues in the CDR3. Looked up from germline, CDR1 is MNHEY and CDR2 is SMNVEV (reference sequence). CDR3 DNA sequence: TGTGCCAGCAGTTCAGCCGGGTTTGGCGAAAAACTGTTTTTT. It is translated as CASSSAGFGEKLFF.

V and J are TRBV28 and TRBJ2-4; weak D call: TRBD2 (6 bases). Per the germline V gene, CDR1 is MDHEN and CDR2 is SYDVKM. Trimming shortened V by 1 base and J by 0 bases, and 10 bases separated the two germline ends. CDR3 length equals 16 residues. CDR3 sequence (DNA): TGTGCCAGCAGTTTATTGCGGGAACTAGCCAAAAACATTCAGTACTTC. Its translation is CASSLLRELAKNIQYF.

This chain links TRBV5-1 with TRBJ2-5; no firm D call. Germline CDR1 SGHRS, CDR2 YFSETQ. The CDR3 has 12 residues. V was clipped by 5 bases and J by 3 bases, with 8 bases between them. This CDR3 is CASSTVEETQYF. For the CDR3, the DNA is TGCGCCAGCAGTACGGTGGAAGAGACCCAGTACTTC.

The genes are TRBV14 and TRBJ1-1, with D perhaps TRBD1 (5 bases). This CDR3 region has 14 residues. CDR1 and CDR2 (germline): SGHDN, FVKESK. V lost 4 bases and J lost 1, with 10 bases in between. The chain's CDR3 is CASSLVTANTEAFF. CDR3 in DNA: TGTGCCAGCAGCCTGGTGACAGCGAACACTGAAGCTTTCTTT.

V gene TRBV27 combines with J gene TRBJ2-4, with 11 bases fitting TRBD2. Losses at the gene ends were 6 bases for V and 3 bases for J; bases not matched to a gene: 4. The germline V gene has CDR1 MNHEY and CDR2 SMNVEV (reference sequence). CDR3 length equals 15 residues. CDR3 nucleotides: TGTGCCAGCAGAACGACTAGCGGGGTCAAAAACATTCAGTACTTC. Its protein product is CASRTTSGVKNIQYF.

The V and J genes are TRBV5-4 and TRBJ2-5; 16 bases agree with TRBD2. Losses at the gene ends were 4 bases for V and 4 bases for J; bases not matched to a gene: 7. Germline lookup yields CDR1 SGHNT and CDR2 YYREEE (reference sequence). The CDR3 has 17 residues. In DNA, the CDR3 is TGTGCCAGCAGCCCGGGACTAGCGGGAGGGCTGGTAGAGACCCAGTACTTC. Its translation: CASSPGLAGGLVETQYF.

This rearrangement joins TRBV10-2 to TRBJ1-6; possibly TRBD1 for D (5 bases). The CDR3 contains 13 residues. Deletions cut 3 bases from V and 6 bases from J, with 6 bases between. CDR1 WSHSY and CDR2 SAAADI come from the germline V gene. The CDR3, as DNA: TGCGCCAGCAGTGACAGGGTTAATTCACCCCTCCACTTT. This gives the protein CASSDRVNSPLHF.

This chain connects TRBV7-2 to TRBJ2-5; weak D call: TRBD1 (5 bases). The CDR3 covers 14 residues. The V end was cut by 2 bases, the J end by 5 bases, with 12 bases between. CDR1 and CDR2 from the germline V gene are SGHTA and FQGNSA. The CDR3 coding sequence is TGTGCCAGCAGCTTACACAGGCTGGGGGAGACCCAGTACTTC. Translating gives CASSLHRLGETQYF.

This chain connects TRBV6-5 to TRBJ2-7; 8 nucleotides agree with TRBD2. In germline, CDR1 is MNHEY, CDR2 SVGAGI. The CDR3 loop spans 13 amino acids. V lost 7 bases to trimming and J lost 2 bases; unmatched junction nucleotides: 4. CDR3 nucleotides: TGTGCCAGCACCAGCGGGGGAACCTACGAGCAGTACTTC. Protein sequence: CASTSGGTYEQYF.

The rearrangement joins TRBV5-1 to TRBJ2-1; a weak D match, TRBD2 (5 bases). Germline V gene sequence: CDR1 SGHRS, CDR2 YFSETQ. V was trimmed by 0 bases and J by 5 bases, leaving 15 bases between them. The CDR3 extends over 16 amino acids. CDR3 in DNA: TGCGCCAGCAGCTTGGCCGAAAGGCGAGCGGACAATGAGCAGTTCTTC. This codes for CASSLAERRADNEQFF.

The chain recombines TRBV30 with TRBJ2-1; 9 positions match TRBD1. CDR3 length equals 18 residues. The V and J ends lost 3 bases and 1 base, in that order; junction bases with no gene match: 13. The V gene's germline CDR1 is GTSNPN and CDR2 SVGIG (reference sequence). The CDR3 is CAWSPLPGQGLSYNEQFF. The CDR3 coding sequence is TGTGCCTGGAGCCCACTCCCGGGACAGGGATTATCCTACAATGAGCAGTTCTTC.

This rearrangement joins TRBV5-1 to TRBJ1-3, with D possibly matching TRBD1 (5 bases). The CDR3 extends over 16 amino acids. Trimming removed 0 bases at V and 0 bases at J, with 10 bases between. The V gene's germline CDR1 is SGHRS and CDR2 YFSETQ. The CDR3 nucleotides read TGCGCCAGCAGCTTGGTGGGGCCTCTCTCTGGAAACACCATATATTTT. It codes for CASSLVGPLSGNTIYF. The full variable domain, rest sourced from reference TRBV5-1 and TRBJ1-3, is KAGVTQTPRYLIKTRGQQVTLSCSPISGHRSVSWYQQTPGQGLQFLFEYFSETQRNKGNFPGRFSGRQFSNSRSEMNVSTLELGDSALYLCASSLVGPLSGNTIYFGEGSWLTVV.

The V call is TRBV10-1, the J call TRBJ2-7, with 10 bases that match TRBD2. The germline CDR1 and CDR2 sequences are WNHNN and SYGVQD (reference sequence). V trimming: 0 bases; J trimming: 9 bases; junction bases outside the gene matches: 5. This CDR3 comprises 14 residues. CDR3 sequence (DNA): TGCGCCAGCAGTGAGTCCACCTTAGCGGGAGGGCAGTACTTC. This codes for CASSESTLAGGQYF.

Remarks on this clone: One end of the junction varies from germline; a read error may be responsible. The V call is TRBV5-4, the J call TRBJ2-2, with D perhaps TRBD1 (6 bases). The V gene's germline CDR1 is SGHNT and CDR2 YYREEE (reference sequence). The CDR3 contains 14 residues. The CDR3 DNA is TGTGCCAGCAGCTCCACAGGGAACAACGGGGAGCTGTTTTTT. Protein sequence: CASSSTGNNGELFF.

The chain couples TRBV7-9 to TRBJ2-3, with 12 nucleotides matching TRBD2. The V and J ends lost 8 bases and 1 base, in that order; junction bases with no gene match: 7. The CDR3 sequence is 16 residues long. Germline values: CDR1 SEHNR, CDR2 FQNEAQ (reference sequence). The CDR3 coding sequence is TGTGCCAGCGGATTGGGACTAGCGGGCGGCACAGATACGCAGTATTTT. It codes for CASGLGLAGGTDTQYF.